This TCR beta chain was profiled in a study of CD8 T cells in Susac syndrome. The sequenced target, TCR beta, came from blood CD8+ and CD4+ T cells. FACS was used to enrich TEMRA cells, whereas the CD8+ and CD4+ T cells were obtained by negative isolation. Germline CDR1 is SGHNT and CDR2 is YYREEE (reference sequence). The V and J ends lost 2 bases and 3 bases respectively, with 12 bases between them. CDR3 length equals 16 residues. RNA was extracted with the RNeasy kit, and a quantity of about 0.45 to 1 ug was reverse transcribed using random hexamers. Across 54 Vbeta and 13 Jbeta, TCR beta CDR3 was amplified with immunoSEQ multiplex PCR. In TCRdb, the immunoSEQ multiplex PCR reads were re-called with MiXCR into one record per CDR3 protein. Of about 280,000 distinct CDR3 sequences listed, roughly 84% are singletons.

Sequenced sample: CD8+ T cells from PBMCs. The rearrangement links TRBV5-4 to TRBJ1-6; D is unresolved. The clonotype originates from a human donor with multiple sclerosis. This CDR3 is CASSLRGRSYNSPLHF. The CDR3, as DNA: TGTGCCAGCAGCTTACGGGGTAGGAGCTATAATTCACCCCTCCACTTT.